This T cell receptor beta chain was sequenced during a study of blood T cell repertoires in COVID-19. The wider study: Samples of COVID-19 (acute and convalescent) were obtained from the United States, Italy and Spain. The cDNA or gDNA used as material had been derived from T cells, B-cell-depleted T cells, or PBMCs.

With 6 bases removed from V and 1 base from J, the gap between germline ends came to 7 bases. CDR1 is MNHEY, CDR2 SMNVEV, per germline (reference sequence). The CDR3 sequence is 13 residues long. Per the original methods: Estimation of nucleated cell counts relied on the amplification of reference gene primers. Clones were sequenced by immunoSEQ multiplex PCR, and TCRdb holds only the in-frame ones, with some missing. The V and J calls and clone size come from that table; D and trimming were worked out from the DNA. Of about 45,000 clones listed, 83% are singletons. Material for sequencing was peripheral blood. This sequence originates from a man older than 75 in a cohort sampled during active COVID-19. The chain has TRBV27 and TRBJ1-5, with D unresolved. CDR3 residues: CASRSRSNQPQHF. In nucleotides, the CDR3 is TGTGCCAGCAGGTCCAGGAGCAATCAGCCCCAGCATTTT.